The 5 T cell receptor beta chains presented below share a single source sample, sequenced in a study of spatial heterogeneity in lung cancer (dated by TCRdb to about 2019). The time point tag for this specimen amounts to: sample taken at primary tumor resection. The library was prepared using 5' RACE. Sequencing took place on a NextSeq 500. Through fastp at Q25 and MiXCR, TCRdb rebuilt clones from the public reads, retaining in-frame beta chains. When rows share a CDR3 protein, they turn into one entry using the most common DNA and genes. A total of about 61,000 distinct CDR3 sequences appear in this sample, under 7.5% of them only once. The ten largest clones add up to roughly 14% of the sample. The input for sequencing was PBMCs, taken at surgery. The receptors shown here come from a female donor with early-stage non-small cell lung cancer.

This clonotype ranks as medium-sized (0.01 to 0.1%). CDR3 region: CSVRTAYQETQYF. The DNA of the CDR3 is TGCAGCGTCAGGACAGCGTACCAAGAGACCCAGTACTTC. The chain links TRBV29-1 to TRBJ2-5, with D perhaps matching TRBD1 (6 bases). V lost 6 bases and J 0 bases, leaving 11 bases between the germline ends. The CDR3 extends over 13 amino acids. Germline CDR1 SQVTM, CDR2 ANQGSEA.

This clonotype was detected many times. The chain recombines TRBV10-3 with TRBJ1-2; D is perhaps TRBD1 (5 bases). Between the trimmed V and J ends, which lost 3 bases and 4 bases, there was a span of 12 bases. The length of the CDR3 is 14 residues. Germline V gene data show CDR1 as ENHRY and CDR2 as SYGVKD. CDR3 nucleotide sequence: TGTGCCATCAGTGACTCCCGGGACCCCTATGGCTACACCTTC. Translating gives CAISDSRDPYGYTF.

This clonotype came up many times. This rearrangement joins TRBV3-1 to TRBJ1-1; TRBD1 matches at 10 bases. This CDR3 spans 13 amino acids. Per germline, CDR1 LGHDT and CDR2 YNNKEL (reference sequence). After removal of 4 bases from V and 10 bases from J, the junction contained 6 bases not matched to a gene. The CDR3 spells CASSLGTGDPAFF. Written as DNA, the CDR3 is TGTGCCAGCAGCCTAGGGACAGGGGACCCAGCTTTCTTT.

There are a few counts of this clonotype. This chain links TRBV19 with TRBJ1-5, with 9 bases matching TRBD1. The germline gives CDR1 LNHDA, CDR2 SQIVND (reference sequence). The CDR3 consists of 14 residues. Trimming at V came to 5 bases and at J to 7 bases, leaving 6 bases not matched to a gene. CDR3 coding DNA: TGTGCCAGTAGTCAGGGACAGGGAGAACAGCCCCAGCATTTT. It is translated as CASSQGQGEQPQHF.

Ten or more counts support this clonotype. V and J are TRBV28 and TRBJ1-1, with a weak D call TRBD1 (5 bases). The CDR3 sequence is 15 residues long. V lost 7 bases and J 2 bases, leaving 17 bases between the germline ends. CDR1 is MDHEN and CDR2 is SYDVKM in the germline V gene. The CDR3 nucleotides are TGTGCCAGCACCCCCCCCCAGGGAAGAAACACTGAAGCTTTCTTT. It yields the protein CASTPPQGRNTEAFF.